Listed below are T cell receptor beta chains from one sample, sequenced in a study of blood T cell repertoires in COVID-19. This table comes from immunoSEQ multiplex PCR, and its TCRdb copy is limited to in-frame clones, with some not included. The table lists tens of thousands of clones, 83% of them singletons. Sequenced input: peripheral blood. The source is a human donor in a cohort sampled during active COVID-19. Both conserved end residues are part of each CDR3. The order of the fields is V gene, J gene, D gene, clone size, CDR3 length, CDR3 DNA, CDR3 protein. D genes are given only for firm matches. Only part of the rows carry a size: once, few, many, or a class if the clone is expanded.

TRBV6-5	TRBJ1-4	TRBD1	.	14	TGTGCCAGCAGTACACAGGGGGGAAATGAAAAACTGTTTTTT	CASSTQGGNEKLFF
TRBV12-5	TRBJ2-1	TRBD2	.	18	TGTGCTAGTGGTTTGGTACTCGGAGCGGGGGCCCTCTACAATGAGCAGTTCTTC	CASGLVLGAGALYNEQFF
TRBV2	TRBJ1-5	TRBD1	once	13	TGTGCCAGCAGGGGACAGGGAAATCAGCCCCAGCATTTT	CASRGQGNQPQHF
TRBV5-6	TRBJ2-5	.	.	13	TGTGCCAGCAGCGAGACTAGGTCGGAGACCCAGTACTTC	CASSETRSETQYF
TRBV6-5	TRBJ1-2	TRBD1	.	14	TGTGCCAGCAGTTACGCAGCAGGGGGGTATGGCTACACCTTC	CASSYAAGGYGYTF
TRBV28	TRBJ1-2	.	.	15	TGTGCCAGCAGTTTCCTGGGGCAGGGCGATCATGGCTACACCTTC	CASSFLGQGDHGYTF
TRBV10-2	TRBJ1-5	TRBD1	once	13	TGCGCCAGCAGCCGACAGGGGAATCAGCCCCAGCATTTT	CASSRQGNQPQHF
TRBV30	TRBJ1-1	.	.	13	TGTGCCTGGAACGCGGACAGGAACACTGAAGCTTTCTTT	CAWNADRNTEAFF
TRBV6-1	TRBJ1-1	TRBD1	.	15	TGTGCCAGCAGTGAAAGATGGACAGGGCCCGCTGAAGCTTTCTTT	CASSERWTGPAEAFF
TRBV10-2	TRBJ2-3	TRBD2	.	15	TGCGCCAGCAAGCCTAGCGGGGGGCCCACAGATACGCAGTATTTT	CASKPSGGPTDTQYF
TRBV12-3/TRBV12-4	TRBJ1-4	.	.	13	TGTGCCAGCAGTTTAACTCCTGATGAAAAACTGTTTTTT	CASSLTPDEKLFF
TRBV18	TRBJ1-4	.	.	15	TGTGCCAGCCTAAAATCGCGGGGGGAGAGTGAAAAACTGTTTTTT	CASLKSRGESEKLFF
TRBV18	TRBJ1-4	.	.	16	TGTGCCAGCTCACCACCGAACCGGGGAGCTAATGAAAAACTGTTTTTT	CASSPPNRGANEKLFF
TRBV25-1	TRBJ1-2	.	.	12	TGTGCCAGCAGTGGACAGTTCTATGGCTACACCTTC	CASSGQFYGYTF
TRBV19	TRBJ1-2	.	few	15	TGTGCCAGTAACCCCGTGGCGGGGGGGGCCTATGGCTACACCTTC	CASNPVAGGAYGYTF
TRBV11-2	TRBJ2-3	TRBD2	once	17	TGTGCCAGCAGCTTACTTCTAGCGGGGGGGGTCACAGATACGCAGTATTTT	CASSLLLAGGVTDTQYF
TRBV19	TRBJ2-3	TRBD2	.	19	TGTGCCAGTAGTATAGATGATCGGCGACTAGCGGGGGGGCGGGATACGCAGTATTTT	CASSIDDRRLAGGRDTQYF
TRBV29-1	TRBJ1-5	.	.	13	TGCAGCGTTGGTGAGGGTTATGGTCAGCCCCAGCATTTT	CSVGEGYGQPQHF
TRBV10-2	TRBJ2-5	TRBD2	.	16	TGCGCCAGCAGTTTAATCGCGGGGGGCCTCCAAGAGACCCAGTACTTC	CASSLIAGGLQETQYF
TRBV28	TRBJ1-2	TRBD1	.	14	TGTGCCAGCACCAGGACAGGGTGGACCTATGGCTACACCTTC	CASTRTGWTYGYTF
TRBV20-1	TRBJ1-1	.	.	13	TGCAGTGCTAGTCGTGTCAGGGGCGCTGTCGCTTTCTTT	CSASRVRGAVAFF
TRBV5-1	TRBJ2-3	.	.	15	TGCGCCAGCAGCTTGGAGCTTTCGCGCACAGATACGCAGTATTTT	CASSLELSRTDTQYF
TRBV7-9	TRBJ2-7	.	.	11	TGTGCCAGCAGCAGCGGTCGCGAGCAGTACTTC	CASSSGREQYF
TRBV19	TRBJ1-4	TRBD1	.	15	TGTGCCAGTAGGGGGACAGACCCAACTAATGAAAAACTGTTTTTT	CASRGTDPTNEKLFF
TRBV18	TRBJ1-5	TRBD1	.	18	TGTGCCAGCTCACCTTTTCGGACAGGGATGAATAGCAATCAGCCCCAGCATTTT	CASSPFRTGMNSNQPQHF
TRBV5-8	TRBJ2-1	TRBD1	.	16	TGTGCCAGCAGCGCGGCCATATGGACAGGGGCCAATGAGCAGTTCTTC	CASSAAIWTGANEQFF
TRBV18	TRBJ2-6	TRBD2	.	19	TGTGCCAGCTCACCCCTTACCCCGACTAGCTCGGGCGGGGCCAACGTCCTGACTTTC	CASSPLTPTSSGGANVLTF
TRBV3-1/TRBV3-2	TRBJ2-7	.	.	15	TGTGCCAGCACCCTAGGAGGGGTCAGGGCGTTCGAGCAGTACTTT	CASTLGGVRAFEQYF
TRBV7-9	TRBJ2-2	.	.	14	TGTGCCAGCAGCCGGAAAGGGGCGGCCGGGGAGCTGTTTTTT	CASSRKGAAGELFF
TRBV5-1	TRBJ2-3	.	.	13	TGCGCCAGCAGCTTGGCAGCAAGGAGTACGCAGTATTTT	CASSLAARSTQYF
TRBV5-8	TRBJ2-3	TRBD2	.	18	TGTGCCAGCAGCTTGGCGACTAGCGGGAGCGGGAGCACAGATACGCAGTATTTT	CASSLATSGSGSTDTQYF
TRBV5-1	TRBJ2-7	.	once	14	TGCGCCAGCAGCTTGGACGCAGGGTCCTACGAGCAGTACTTC	CASSLDAGSYEQYF
TRBV3-1/TRBV3-2	TRBJ2-3	.	.	14	TGTGCCAGCAGACAATCACAGGGAACAGATACGCAGTATTTT	CASRQSQGTDTQYF
TRBV27	TRBJ2-2	TRBD1	.	16	TGTGCCAGCAGTTTAGCCACAGGGGGGAACACCGGGGAGCTGTTTTTT	CASSLATGGNTGELFF
TRBV18	TRBJ2-5	TRBD1	.	21	TGTGCCAGCTCACCACGAGACTGGGGGAGAACAGGGGGCTTAATCCAAGAGACCCAGTACTTC	CASSPRDWGRTGGLIQETQYF
TRBV6-4	TRBJ1-6	.	.	14	TGTGCCAGCAGTGCCACAGCCGGGGGTTCACCCCTCCACTTT	CASSATAGGSPLHF
TRBV7-2	TRBJ1-2	.	.	16	TGTGCCAGCAGCTTGTTCGCCGCGAGCTCCAACTATGGCTACACCTTC	CASSLFAASSNYGYTF
TRBV21-1	TRBJ2-2	.	.	21	TGTGCCAGCAGCAACCGGGACAGGGGGACCCGGACTAGTGTTGACACCGGGGAGCTGTTTTTT	CASSNRDRGTRTSVDTGELFF
TRBV10-2	TRBJ2-4	TRBD2	once	18	TGCGCCAGCAGTGACCTGAAAAGTAGCGGGAGTTCTAAAAACATTCAGTACTTC	CASSDLKSSGSSKNIQYF
TRBV12-3/TRBV12-4	TRBJ1-1	.	.	13	TGTGCCAGCAGTTTAATCTTGAACACTGAAGCTTTCTTT	CASSLILNTEAFF
TRBV4-1	TRBJ1-5	TRBD1	.	17	TGCGCCAGCAGCCAAGCGACAGGGCAAGAGGGCAATCAGCCCCAGCATTTT	CASSQATGQEGNQPQHF
TRBV6-2/TRBV6-3	TRBJ1-1	.	.	12	TGTGCCAGCAGTGACAGCTACCGGGAAGCTTTCTTT	CASSDSYREAFF
TRBV5-1	TRBJ2-7	.	.	13	TGCGCCAGCAGTTCGGACAGTGTCTACGAGCAGTACTTC	CASSSDSVYEQYF
TRBV9	TRBJ2-5	TRBD1	.	15	TGTGCCAGCAGCGCCGACAGGGGGCGCGGAGAGACCCAGTACTTC	CASSADRGRGETQYF
TRBV27	TRBJ1-1	.	.	13	TGTGCCAGCAGCCCATTAGCCCCGGGGGGAGCTTTCTTT	CASSPLAPGGAFF
TRBV6-5	TRBJ2-1	.	.	14	TGTGCCAGCAGTAGGCTAGCGCTATACAATGAGCAGTTCTTC	CASSRLALYNEQFF
TRBV6-5	TRBJ2-7	TRBD2	.	15	TGTGCCACTCTGCTCCTAGCGGGAGGTTTTGGGGAGCAGTACTTC	CATLLLAGGFGEQYF
TRBV2	TRBJ2-5	.	.	12	TGTGCCAGCTCAACTAGAGGGGAGACCCAGTACTTC	CASSTRGETQYF
TRBV11-1	TRBJ2-3	TRBD2	.	15	TGTGCCAGCAGCGGGCGGACTAGCGCGCGGGATACGCAGTATTTT	CASSGRTSARDTQYF
TRBV7-6	TRBJ2-1	.	.	15	TGTGCCAGCAGCCCTCAAGGGGCGGGATTTGGTGAGCAGTTCTTC	CASSPQGAGFGEQFF
TRBV20-1	TRBJ1-2	.	.	12	TGCAGTGCTGGTGGGGGGCCGAATGGCTACACCTTC	CSAGGGPNGYTF
TRBV9	TRBJ2-6	TRBD2	.	14	TGTGCCAGCAACGGGGGGGCTGGGGCCAACGTCCTGACTTTC	CASNGGAGANVLTF
TRBV12-3/TRBV12-4	TRBJ1-2	.	.	13	TGTGCCAGCAGTTCGACAACTGCCTATGGCTACACCTTC	CASSSTTAYGYTF